The 15 T cell receptor beta chains listed next were all sequenced from one sample in a study of chemoradiotherapy in HPV16-positive cancers. Some clones are missing from TCRdb's copy, which holds only in-frame ones; the method was immunoSEQ multiplex PCR. The profile shows about 24,000 clones, roughly 87% of them singletons. This specimen consisted of blood, obtained from a patient who underwent chemoradiotherapy. These receptors originate from a human donor with HPV-associated anogenital cancer.

The rearrangement joins TRBV6-1 to TRBJ1-6; the match to TRBD1 covers 7 bases. This CDR3 is 13 amino acids long. Trimming at V came to 9 bases and at J to 3 bases, leaving 2 bases not matched to a gene. Germline CDR1 and CDR2: MNHNS and SASEGT. The CDR3 nucleotides are TGTGCCAGTTACAGGGGCTATAATTCACCCCTCCACTTT. Translated: CASYRGYNSPLHF.

This chain connects TRBV9 to TRBJ1-5; the D is unclear. Germline V gene data show CDR1 as SGDLS and CDR2 as YYNGEE. The CDR3 totals 15 residues. With 3 bases removed from V and 5 bases from J, the gap between germline ends came to 15 bases. The CDR3, as DNA: TGTGCCAGCAGCGCGGACGGGTCCAAGGATCAGCCCCAGCATTTT. It specifies CASSADGSKDQPQHF.

This chain links TRBV23-1 with TRBJ2-7, with D perhaps matching TRBD1 (6 bases). TRBV23-1 has ORF status, its function being uncertain. The V end was cut by 6 bases, the J end by 0 bases, with 18 bases between. The CDR3 extends over 16 amino acids. DNA for the CDR3: TGCGCCAGCAGCCAAACCAGGGACACAGTCTCCTACGAGCAGTACTTC. Its protein is CASSQTRDTVSYEQYF.

This sequence joins TRBV27 and TRBJ2-3, with D perhaps matching TRBD2 (6 bases). CDR1 and CDR2 (germline): MNHEY, SMNVEV (reference sequence). The V end was cut by 7 bases, the J end by 5 bases, with 16 bases between. This CDR3 is 14 amino acids long. CDR3 sequence reads: CASTPGDSRDTQYF. In DNA, the CDR3 is TGTGCCAGCACCCCGGGGGACTCACGAGATACGCAGTATTTT.

This sequence joins TRBV7-6 and TRBJ2-3; 11 bases are shared with TRBD2. Germline CDR1 is SGHVS and CDR2 is FNYEAQ. CDR3 length: 19 amino acids. V lost 0 bases to trimming and J lost 0 bases; unmatched junction nucleotides: 8. CDR3 amino acids: CASSLAATLAGGSTDTQYF. The CDR3 nucleotides read TGTGCCAGCAGCTTAGCGGCCACTCTAGCGGGGGGAAGCACAGATACGCAGTATTTT.

This chain joins TRBV10-3 and TRBJ1-6; maybe TRBD1 (6 bases). Trimming left V 0 bases short and J 0 bases short, with 6 bases between. Germline V gene sequence: CDR1 ENHRY, CDR2 SYGVKD. The CDR3 sequence is 16 residues long. CDR3 region: CAISESDSSYNSPLHF. The CDR3 nucleotides read TGTGCCATCAGTGAGTCGGACAGCTCCTATAATTCACCCCTCCACTTT.

V usage is TRBV7-9 and J usage is TRBJ1-6, with D hard to call. The germline CDR1 and CDR2 sequences are SEHNR and FQNEAQ (reference sequence). The V gene lost 5 bases and the J gene lost 5 bases, with 10 bases spanning the gap. This CDR3 is 14 amino acids long. In nucleotides, the CDR3 is TGTGCCAGCAGCCCAGAGACAAATAATTCACCCCTCCACTTT. Amino acids: CASSPETNNSPLHF. The full variable domain, completed using reference TRBV7-9 and TRBJ1-6, is DTGVSQNPRHKITKRGQNVTFRCDPISEHNRLYWYRQTLGQGPEFLTYFQNEAQLEKSRLLSDRFSAERPKGSFSTLEIQRTEQGDSAMYLCASSPETNNSPLHFGNGTRLTVT.

V and J are TRBV5-1 and TRBJ2-2; a weak D match, TRBD2 (6 bases). Germline assignment: CDR1 SGHRS and CDR2 YFSETQ. Trimming pared 3 bases from V and 2 bases from J, leaving 11 bases between. This CDR3 contains 15 residues. The CDR3 sequence: CASSSGTSNTGELFF. CDR3 sequence (DNA): TGCGCCAGCAGCTCTGGGACTTCCAACACCGGGGAGCTGTTTTTT.

The table lists this clone with a count of one. The rearrangement links TRBV11-3 to TRBJ2-1; TRBD2 agrees at 14 bases. The CDR3 is 17 residues long. Germline trimming cut 3 bases from V and 7 bases from J; bases unmatched to any gene: 8. Per germline, CDR1 SGHNT and CDR2 YENEEA. DNA for the CDR3: TGTGCCAGCAGCTTGGGTGGGGGACTAGCGGGAGTTAATGAGCAGTTCTTC. Translating gives CASSLGGGLAGVNEQFF.

The chain links TRBV9 to TRBJ1-3; 7 nucleotides agree with TRBD1. Looked up from germline, CDR1 is SGDLS and CDR2 is YYNGEE. The CDR3 has 16 amino acids. With V trimmed by 0 bases and J by 3 bases, 6 bases remained unmatched. The CDR3 coding sequence is TGTGCCAGCAGCGTAGAGGGACAGACTTTTGGAAACACCATATATTTT. Translating it yields CASSVEGQTFGNTIYF.

The chain combines TRBV7-9 with TRBJ2-5, with a weak D call TRBD2 (7 bases). The V gene's germline CDR1 is SEHNR and CDR2 FQNEAQ (reference sequence). V was cut by 5 bases and J by 9 bases, with 25 bases left in between. This CDR3 is built from 16 residues. The DNA of the CDR3 is TGTGCCAGCAGCCGGGAGGCCCGCGGGACACCCCAGGCCCAGTACTTC. Translated, it gives CASSREARGTPQAQYF.

The chain uses TRBV9 and TRBJ1-4, with TRBD1 as a possible D gene (5 bases). Trimming left V 4 bases short and J 7 bases short, with 11 bases between. Germline CDR1 SGDLS, CDR2 YYNGEE. This CDR3 region has 13 residues. This CDR3 is CASSPPGVEKLFF. The CDR3 DNA is TGTGCCAGCAGCCCCCCGGGGGTTGAAAAACTGTTTTTT. Using reference TRBV9 and TRBJ1-4 for the parts outside the CDR3, the full variable domain is DSGVTQTPKHLITATGQRVTLRCSPRSGDLSVYWYQQSLDQGLQFLIQYYNGEERAKGNILERFSAQQFPDLHSELNLSSLELGDSALYFCASSPPGVEKLFFGSGTQLSVL.

This clone was found once. CDR3 amino acids: CASSLAGGLGGELFF. The DNA for the CDR3 is TGTGCCAGCAGCCTAGCGGGAGGTCTCGGCGGGGAGCTGTTTTTT. The chain carries TRBV5-4 and TRBJ2-2, with 11 bases fitting TRBD2. V was clipped by 4 bases and J by 7 bases; unmatched bases: 6. Germline V CDR1 and CDR2: SGHNT, YYREEE (reference sequence). The CDR3 has 15 residues.

This chain uses TRBV15 with TRBJ2-7; D might be TRBD2 (5 bases). V lost 1 base to trimming and J lost 5 bases, with 12 bases between them. The germline gives CDR1 LNHNV, CDR2 YYDKDF (reference sequence). The CDR3 extends over 14 amino acids. CDR3 sequence (DNA): TGTGCCACCAGCAGAGGTATAGCGACGAACGAGCAGTACTTC. It is translated as CATSRGIATNEQYF.

The chain employs TRBV5-1 and TRBJ2-1; D is possibly TRBD2 (5 bases). The germline V gene has CDR1 SGHRS and CDR2 YFSETQ. V lost 3 bases and J lost 7, with 20 bases in between. The length of the CDR3 is 16 residues. The CDR3 spells CASSSELEKRLNEQFF. CDR3 DNA sequence: TGCGCCAGCAGCTCCGAGCTGGAAAAGAGACTAAATGAGCAGTTCTTC.